Listed below are T cell receptor beta chains from one sample, sequenced in a study of T cell responses to AZD1222 COVID-19 vaccine. Assay: immunoSEQ multiplex PCR; the TCRdb copy retains only in-frame clones and omits some. This table holds more than 95,000 clones, 80% to 90% found once. This material consisted of peripheral blood, taken 28 days after the second AZD1222 dose. The origin of the receptors is an adult who received the AZD1222 COVID-19 vaccine. Both conserved end residues are part of each CDR3. A D gene is named only where the DNA matches it firmly. Where a row states a size, it is once, few, many or the class of an expanded clone; other rows omit it.

clone_size,v_call,d_call,j_call,cdr3_aa,cdr3_nt
-,TRBV12-3/TRBV12-4,-,TRBJ1-1,CASARKLNTEAFF,TGTGCCAGCGCTAGAAAGTTGAACACTGAAGCTTTCTTT
-,TRBV11-3,TRBD1,TRBJ1-5,CASSQGGFGDNQPQHF,TGTGCCAGCAGCCAGGGGGGGTTTGGGGACAATCAGCCCCAGCATTTT
once,TRBV2,-,TRBJ1-1,CASRPDVVTEAFF,TGTGCCAGCAGGCCCGATGTGGTCACTGAAGCTTTCTTT
-,TRBV6-5,TRBD1,TRBJ2-5,CASSYSGTGEETQYF,TGTGCCAGCAGTTACTCCGGGACAGGGGAAGAGACCCAGTACTTC
-,TRBV27,-,TRBJ2-7,CASSFGGVYEQYF,TGTGCCAGCAGTTTTGGAGGGGTCTACGAGCAGTACTTC
-,TRBV6-4,TRBD1,TRBJ2-7,CASTLKGQPYYEQYF,TGTGCCAGCACCCTAAAGGGACAGCCTTACTACGAGCAGTACTTC
few,TRBV6-5,TRBD1,TRBJ2-7,CASRWGTGDYEQYF,TGTGCCAGCCGGTGGGGGACAGGGGACTACGAGCAGTACTTC
-,TRBV15,TRBD1,TRBJ2-5,CATSRSPGQGRETQYF,TGTGCCACCAGCAGATCTCCGGGACAGGGAAGAGAGACCCAGTACTTC
once,TRBV27,-,TRBJ1-4,CASGPGASANEKLFF,TGTGCCAGCGGTCCGGGGGCGTCGGCTAATGAAAAACTGTTTTTT
-,TRBV20-1,TRBD1,TRBJ1-2,CSASRQGDYGYTF,TGCAGTGCTAGTCGGCAGGGGGACTATGGCTACACCTTC
-,TRBV11-3,TRBD2,TRBJ2-7,CASGPLAGGFSYEQYF,TGTGCCAGCGGTCCCCTGGCGGGAGGTTTCTCCTACGAGCAGTACTTC
-,TRBV3-1/TRBV3-2,-,TRBJ2-7,CASSQGPSTRYEQYF,TGTGCCAGCAGCCAAGGACCCTCGACACGCTACGAGCAGTACTTC
-,TRBV19,TRBD1,TRBJ1-3,CASRTTGGNAGNTIYF,TGTGCCAGTAGGACCACAGGGGGCAACGCTGGAAACACCATATATTTT
-,TRBV29-1,-,TRBJ2-3,CSVERGETDTQYF,TGCAGCGTTGAGCGGGGCGAGACAGATACGCAGTATTTT
-,TRBV3-1/TRBV3-2,-,TRBJ2-3,CASRPLGQTDTQYF,TGTGCCAGCAGACCCCTAGGACAGACAGATACGCAGTATTTT
few,TRBV19,TRBD1,TRBJ1-5,CASSIDSGTGIKPQHF,TGTGCCAGTAGTATAGATTCCGGGACAGGGATAAAGCCCCAGCATTTT
-,TRBV6-5,TRBD1,TRBJ1-4,CASSYGTGGNEKLFF,TGTGCCAGCAGTTATGGGACAGGGGGTAATGAAAAACTGTTTTTT
-,TRBV4-3,-,TRBJ2-7,CASSQDPAGVTYEQYF,TGCGCCAGCAGCCAAGATCCGGCAGGGGTAACCTACGAGCAGTACTTC
-,TRBV28,TRBD2,TRBJ2-7,CASSSPSGGHYEQYF,TGTGCCAGCAGTTCCCCCAGCGGGGGTCACTACGAGCAGTACTTC
-,TRBV7-3,TRBD2,TRBJ2-3,CASSLMGGSGADTQYF,TGTGCCAGCAGCTTAATGGGCGGTAGCGGGGCAGATACGCAGTATTTT
-,TRBV21-1,-,TRBJ1-6,CASSKWLKSSYNSPLHF,TGTGCCAGCAGCAAATGGCTGAAGAGCTCCTATAATTCACCCCTCCACTTT
-,TRBV2,-,TRBJ1-5,CASTMGGYQPQHF,TGTGCCAGCACCATGGGGGGCTATCAGCCCCAGCATTTT
once,TRBV5-1,-,TRBJ2-7,CASSLAWKHEQYF,TGCGCCAGCAGCTTGGCCTGGAAGCACGAGCAGTACTTC
-,TRBV9,-,TRBJ2-5,CASSPPRGETQYF,TGTGCCAGCAGCCCCCCAAGGGGAGAGACCCAGTACTTC
-,TRBV28,TRBD2,TRBJ2-2,CASRPLAGGLVELFF,TGTGCCAGCAGACCTCTAGCGGGAGGACTCGTGGAGCTGTTTTTT
many,TRBV2,TRBD1,TRBJ1-1,CASRQGRDTEAFF,TGTGCCAGCCGACAGGGGCGGGACACTGAAGCTTTCTTT
-,TRBV10-1,TRBD1,TRBJ1-5,CASSDLGQGAYSNQPQHF,TGCGCCAGCAGTGACCTGGGACAGGGGGCATATAGCAATCAGCCCCAGCATTTT
-,TRBV24-1,TRBD2,TRBJ2-3,CATSVVTSGETDTQYF,TGTGCCACCAGTGTTGTGACTAGCGGAGAAACAGATACGCAGTATTTT
-,TRBV5-1,-,TRBJ2-7,CASSAGTLYEQYF,TGCGCCAGCAGCGCCGGGACACTCTACGAGCAGTACTTC
-,TRBV5-4,-,TRBJ2-2,CASSKGQPNTGELFF,TGTGCCAGCAGCAAGGGCCAGCCGAACACCGGGGAGCTGTTTTTT
once,TRBV7-8,TRBD2,TRBJ2-1,CASSLGRGGYNEQFF,TGTGCCAGCAGCTTAGGGCGGGGGGGATACAATGAGCAGTTCTTC
-,TRBV30,TRBD1,TRBJ1-5,CAWGTGFSNQPQHF,TGTGCCTGGGGGACAGGTTTTAGCAATCAGCCCCAGCATTTT
few,TRBV5-1,TRBD1,TRBJ2-5,CASSLATWTGGQETQYF,TGCGCCAGCAGCTTGGCCACGTGGACAGGGGGGCAAGAGACCCAGTACTTC
-,TRBV29-1,TRBD1,TRBJ1-3,CSVGTGGNTIYF,TGCAGCGTTGGGACAGGTGGAAACACCATATATTTT
-,TRBV29-1,-,TRBJ2-7,CSVEEWQGHEQYF,TGCAGCGTTGAAGAATGGCAGGGGCACGAGCAGTACTTC
-,TRBV6-2/TRBV6-3,-,TRBJ1-5,CASSYVSRNQPQHF,TGTGCCAGCAGTTACGTATCCAGGAATCAGCCCCAGCATTTT
-,TRBV27,-,TRBJ1-2,CASSPQGGGYTF,TGTGCCAGCAGCCCCCAGGGAGGGGGCTACACCTTC